The next 7 T cell receptor beta chains were all read from a single sample in a study of human T cells and chemical hapten exposure. This sample's time point: patch test 3, about 24 weeks after DPC sensitization. Treatment defined: therapeutic diphenylcyclopropenone sensitization with weekly scalp DPC. Via MiXCR, TCRdb re-called the RACE reads, giving one row per CDR3 protein. Altogether 190,000 or so distinct CDR3 sequences are present, 24% being singletons, with the ten largest covering 2.5%. The sample in question was whole blood, obtained in connection with sensitization to the hapten diphenylcyclopropenone (DPC). All receptors derive from a woman between 35 and 50 years old with alopecia areata. Some clones in this sample may be carry-over from other donors' samples.

This chain connects TRBV28 to TRBJ2-7; no definite D call. CDR1 is MDHEN and CDR2 is SYDVKM in the germline V gene. The V end was cut by 3 bases, the J end by 3 bases, with 6 bases between. This CDR3 comprises 12 residues. Written as DNA, the CDR3 is TGTGCCAGCAGTTTCAGCCGCTACGAGCAGTACTTC. Translating gives CASSFSRYEQYF.

The J gene is TRBJ2-1, the V gene TRBV28; D is ambiguous. The ends were cut back, 1 base at V and 0 bases at J, with 10 bases in the middle. The V gene's germline CDR1 is MDHEN and CDR2 SYDVKM. The CDR3 is 16 residues long. This CDR3 reads CASSLLGSLSYNEQFF. The CDR3 DNA reads as TGTGCCAGCAGTTTATTGGGGTCCCTCTCCTACAATGAGCAGTTCTTC.

This clonotype was counted only a few times. The V gene is TRBV9, the J gene TRBJ2-7; 11 bases fit TRBD2. V was clipped by 1 base and J by 1 base; unmatched bases: 1. The CDR3 contains 15 residues. Germline CDR1 SGDLS, CDR2 YYNGEE. CDR3 sequence (DNA): TGTGCCAGCAGCGTATCTAGCGGGAGGTCCTACGAGCAGTACTTC. Residues: CASSVSSGRSYEQYF.

This clonotype was observed a few times. The chain links TRBV20-1 to TRBJ2-1; 8 bases line up with TRBD2. The CDR3 spans 13 residues. Looked up from germline, CDR1 is DFQATT and CDR2 is SNEGSKA (reference sequence). The junction had 8 bases not matched to a gene; V was cut back by 7 bases and J by 6 bases. CDR3 nucleotide sequence: TGCAGTGTCGCTGACGGGAGGGCCAATGAGCAGTTCTTC. Amino acids: CSVADGRANEQFF.

This clonotype was observed a handful of times. The genes are TRBV20-1 and TRBJ2-7; D unclear. The length of the CDR3 is 11 residues. Trimming stripped 6 bases from V and 3 bases from J, with 9 bases between. From germline, CDR1 is DFQATT and CDR2 SNEGSKA (reference sequence). The CDR3 coding sequence is TGCAGTGCGGAGAAGCTCTACGAGCAGTACTTC. Translating it yields CSAEKLYEQYF.

The rearrangement links TRBV20-1 to TRBJ2-5; 7 nucleotides agree with TRBD2. CDR3 length equals 9 residues. J lost 9 bases, V lost 6 bases, and 1 base had no gene match. In germline, CDR1 is DFQATT, CDR2 SNEGSKA (reference sequence). The CDR3 reads CSAGRAQYF. For the CDR3, the DNA is TGCAGTGCAGGGAGGGCCCAGTACTTC.

The rearrangement uses TRBV5-1 and TRBJ1-4; D call uncertain. Trimming stripped 0 bases from V and 4 bases from J, with 7 bases between. Per germline, CDR1 SGHRS and CDR2 YFSETQ. The CDR3 runs 14 residues. The CDR3 DNA reads as TGCGCCAGCAGCTTGGGGCAGAATAATGAAAAACTGTTTTTT. Translated: CASSLGQNNEKLFF.